This record covers a single TCR beta chain. Its antigen is unknown. TCRdb called the RT-PCR reads again in MiXCR, with one record for every CDR3 protein. The data show 500,000 to 550,000 distinct CDR3 sequences, about 7.6% seen once. The sample is drawn from a study of response to subunit inactivated influenza vaccine. Notes on the study in general: The authors proposed limited new T cell recruitment per seasonal influenza vaccination.

The source material was PBMCs from blood, sampled about 24 months after vaccination. This receptor was taken from a man between 50 and 69 years old who received an inactivated influenza vaccine.

The CDR3 DNA follows: TGTGCCAGCAGCCACTGGATCTTTAGCGGGAGGGACACCGGGGAGCTGTTTTTT. It codes for CASSHWIFSGRDTGELFF. The V and J genes are TRBV7-8 and TRBJ2-2, with 11 bases matching TRBD2. Germline V gives CDR1 SGHVS, CDR2 FQNEAQ. With V trimmed by 5 bases and J by 3 bases, 11 bases remained unmatched. The CDR3 runs to 18 residues.